The 9 T cell receptor beta chains listed next were all sequenced from one sample in a study of blood T cell repertoires in COVID-19 (dated by TCRdb to 2018 to 2021). The library was made by the immunoSEQ multiplex PCR assay. TCRdb holds this immuneACCESS table with in-frame rearrangements only. Some clones are missing; in checked studies, unresolved V genes explain under half, and the rest has no known cause. In this sample the table shows about 160,000 clones, 82% of which occur a single time. The top ten clonotypes cover 20% to 25% of the sample. Specimen: peripheral blood. All receptors derive from an elderly woman with acute or convalescent COVID-19.

The chain links TRBV6-1 to TRBJ1-2; 7 bases agree with TRBD1. The length of the CDR3 is 15 residues. J was trimmed by 4 bases and V by 2 bases; bases with no gene match: 7. Germline lookup yields CDR1 MNHNS and CDR2 SASEGT. The CDR3 bases are TGTGCCAGCAGTGAAATATTAGGGGGCCTCTATGGCTACACCTTC. Translation gives CASSEILGGLYGYTF.

J is TRBJ1-1 and V is TRBV7-9; possible D gene TRBD1, 5 bases. The CDR3 covers 14 residues. Germline assignment: CDR1 SEHNR and CDR2 FQNEAQ (reference sequence). V was shortened by 5 bases and J by 5 bases, with 15 bases between the two germline ends. CDR3 in amino acids: CASSQRDRGTEAFF. As DNA, the CDR3 is TGTGCCAGCAGCCAAAGAGATAGGGGTACTGAAGCTTTCTTT.

The J gene is TRBJ2-5, the V gene TRBV18; D gene uncertain. Germline-derived CDR1 and CDR2 are KGHSH and LQKENI. With 3 bases removed from V and 2 bases from J, the gap between germline ends came to 7 bases. The CDR3 runs 13 residues. The CDR3 loop is CASSPSVQETQYF. CDR3 nucleotides: TGTGCCAGCTCACCCAGCGTACAAGAGACCCAGTACTTC.

This clone was detected once. The CDR3 loop is CASSWGPTNPTEAFF. CDR3 DNA sequence: TGCGCCAGCAGCTGGGGGCCCACAAACCCCACTGAAGCTTTCTTT. V gene TRBV5-1 combines with J gene TRBJ1-1; D might be TRBD1 (6 bases). This CDR3 contains 15 residues. Germline V gene sequence: CDR1 SGHRS, CDR2 YFSETQ. V lost 3 bases and J lost 4, with 16 bases in between.

The genes are TRBV5-1 and TRBJ2-1; 7 bases are a match to TRBD2. Germline V gives CDR1 SGHRS, CDR2 YFSETQ. V lost 5 bases and J lost 6; bases outside the gene matches: 14. CDR3 length equals 16 residues. Written as DNA, the CDR3 is TGCGCCAGCAGTCCCCGAGTAGCGGGTCTAGCCAATGAGCAGTTCTTC. Protein: CASSPRVAGLANEQFF.

The chain is built from TRBV14 and TRBJ1-6; TRBD1 matches 9 bases. The CDR3 has 15 amino acids. J was trimmed by 10 bases and V by 0 bases; bases with no gene match: 4. CDR1 is SGHDN, CDR2 FVKESK, per germline. The CDR3 here is CASSQDGTGLSPLHF. CDR3 nucleotides: TGTGCCAGCAGCCAAGATGGGACAGGGTTGTCACCCCTCCACTTT.

The chain carries TRBV7-9 and TRBJ2-6, with TRBD2 as a possible D gene (5 bases). V lost 3 bases to trimming and J lost 0 bases, with 6 bases between them. The CDR3 has 15 amino acids. CDR1 is SEHNR, CDR2 FQNEAQ, per germline (reference sequence). DNA for the CDR3: TGTGCCAGCAGCTTCGGGGACTCTGGGGCCAACGTCCTGACTTTC. Its translation is CASSFGDSGANVLTF.

The rearrangement uses TRBV12-5 and TRBJ2-1; a weak D match, TRBD2 (5 bases). V was clipped by 2 bases and J by 10 bases, with 6 bases between them. The CDR3 contains 11 residues. Per germline, CDR1 LGHNT and CDR2 FRNRAP. The DNA of the CDR3 is TGTGCTAGTGGTTTGCGGGGAGAGCAGTTCTTC. Protein product: CASGLRGEQFF. Variable domain in full (rest from reference TRBV12-5 and TRBJ2-1): DARVTQTPRHKVTEMGQEVTMRCQPILGHNTVFWYRQTMMQGLELLAYFRNRAPLDDSGMPKDRFSAEMPDATLATLKIQPSEPRDSAVYFCASGLRGEQFFGPGTRLTVL.

This rearrangement joins TRBV5-1 to TRBJ1-1; no reliable D call. The CDR3 spans 12 residues. Trimming removed 0 bases at V and 11 bases at J, with 11 bases between. Germline V gives CDR1 SGHRS, CDR2 YFSETQ. The CDR3 coding sequence is TGCGCCAGCAGCTTGGCGGCGGATAGGGCTTTCTTT. Amino acids: CASSLAADRAFF.